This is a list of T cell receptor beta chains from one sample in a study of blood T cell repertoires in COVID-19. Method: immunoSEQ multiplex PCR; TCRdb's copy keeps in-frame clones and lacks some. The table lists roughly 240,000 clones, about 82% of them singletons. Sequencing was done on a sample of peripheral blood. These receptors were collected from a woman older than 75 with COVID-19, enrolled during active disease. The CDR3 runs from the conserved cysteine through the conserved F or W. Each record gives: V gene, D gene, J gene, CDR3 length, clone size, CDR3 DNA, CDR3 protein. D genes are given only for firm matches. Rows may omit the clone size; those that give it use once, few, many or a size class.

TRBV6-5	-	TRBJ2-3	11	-	TGTGCCACCACCTTAGCAGATACGCAGTATTTT	CATTLADTQYF
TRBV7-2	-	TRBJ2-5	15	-	TGTGCCAGCGCCCGGCCAAGGGCGGGTAGTGAGACCCAGTACTTC	CASARPRAGSETQYF
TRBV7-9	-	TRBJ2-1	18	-	TGTGCCAGCAGCTTCGTCCTTACAGGGAGAGGAGCCGGGGTTGAGCAGTTCTTC	CASSFVLTGRGAGVEQFF
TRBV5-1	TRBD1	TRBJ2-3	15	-	TGCGCCAGCAGCATGGGACAGGGGGGAGTAGATACGCAGTATTTT	CASSMGQGGVDTQYF
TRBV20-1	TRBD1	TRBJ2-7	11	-	TGCAGTGCTGGGGGACAGGTCGAGCAGTACTTC	CSAGGQVEQYF
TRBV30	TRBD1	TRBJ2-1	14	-	TGTGCCTGGAGTGTGGGACAGGGACTCAATGAGCAGTTCTTC	CAWSVGQGLNEQFF
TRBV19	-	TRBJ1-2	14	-	TGTGCCAGTAGCGTATCGACAACCAACTATGGCTACACCTTC	CASSVSTTNYGYTF
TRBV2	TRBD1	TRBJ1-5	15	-	TGTGCCAGCAGAGACAGGGACGCGAGCAATCAGCCCCAGCATTTT	CASRDRDASNQPQHF
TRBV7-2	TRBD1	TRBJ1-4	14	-	TGTGCCAGCAGCTTTACCAGGGGGAATGAAAAACTGTTTTTT	CASSFTRGNEKLFF
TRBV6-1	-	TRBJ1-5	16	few	TGTGCCAGCAGTGTAAAACCACAGGGTAGGAATCAGCCCCAGCATTTT	CASSVKPQGRNQPQHF
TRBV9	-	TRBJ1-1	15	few	TGTGCCAGCAGCGTAGTCTTGTGGCCGAACACTGAAGCTTTCTTT	CASSVVLWPNTEAFF
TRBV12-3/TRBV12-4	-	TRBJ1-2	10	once	TGTGCCAGCAGAACGGATGGCTACACCTTC	CASRTDGYTF
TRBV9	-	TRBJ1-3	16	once	TGTGCCAGCAGCCTGACCTCAGGGAACTCTGGAAACACCATATATTTT	CASSLTSGNSGNTIYF
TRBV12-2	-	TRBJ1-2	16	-	TGTGCAAGTCGCTTAGCGGTCCCACAGGGTAACTATGGCTACACCTTC	CASRLAVPQGNYGYTF
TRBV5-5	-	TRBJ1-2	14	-	TGTGCCAGCAGCCCCTCGGGGGAGAACTATGGCTACACCTTC	CASSPSGENYGYTF
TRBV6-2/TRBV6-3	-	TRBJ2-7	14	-	TGTGCCAGCAGTTACCTGGCAGGGACTTACGAGCAGTACTTC	CASSYLAGTYEQYF
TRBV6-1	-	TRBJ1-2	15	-	TGTGCCAGCAGTGATGACAGGCGCGGGGGCTATGGCTACACCTTC	CASSDDRRGGYGYTF
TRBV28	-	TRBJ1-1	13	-	TGTGCCAGCAGTCCCCGGTTGAACACTGAAGCTTTCTTT	CASSPRLNTEAFF
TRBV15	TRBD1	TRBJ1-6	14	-	TGTGCCACCTCCATGACAGGGGGCATTTCACCCCTCCACTTT	CATSMTGGISPLHF
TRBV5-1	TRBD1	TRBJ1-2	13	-	TGCGCCAGCAGCTTTGACAGGGCCTATGGCTACACCTTC	CASSFDRAYGYTF
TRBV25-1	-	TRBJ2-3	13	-	TGTGCCAGCAGTGACGGGGTAGCAGATACGCAGTATTTT	CASSDGVADTQYF
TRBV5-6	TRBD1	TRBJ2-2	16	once	TGTGCCAGCAGCTTGGTTGGGACAGGGGTCACCGGGGAGCTATTTTTT	CASSLVGTGVTGELFF
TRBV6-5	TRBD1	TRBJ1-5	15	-	TGTGCCAGCACCCTAAGGGAAGGGGGCGACCAGCCCCAGCATTTT	CASTLREGGDQPQHF
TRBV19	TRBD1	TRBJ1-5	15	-	TGTGCCAGTAGTATTAGGGGGACAGGGAATCAGCCCCAGCATTTT	CASSIRGTGNQPQHF
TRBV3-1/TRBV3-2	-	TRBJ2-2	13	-	TGTGCCTCCAGCAGGTTAAGCACCGGGGAGCTGTTTTTT	CASSRLSTGELFF
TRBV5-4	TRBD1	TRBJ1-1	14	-	TGTGCCAGCAGCCCCGAGGGTACGGACAGGCGAGCTTTCTTT	CASSPEGTDRRAFF
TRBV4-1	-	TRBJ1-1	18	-	TGCGCCAGCAGCCCGCGGGGGGACGGATCGTCTTTCGGGACTGAAGCTTTCTTT	CASSPRGDGSSFGTEAFF
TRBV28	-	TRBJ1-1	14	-	TGTGCCAGCAGTTTGGGCCACCCGAACACTGAAGCTTTCTTT	CASSLGHPNTEAFF
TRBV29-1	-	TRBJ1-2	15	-	TGCAGCGTTGAAGTTGGAGGGTGGTCGGGGGTTGGCTACACCTTC	CSVEVGGWSGVGYTF
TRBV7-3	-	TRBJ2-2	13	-	TGTGCCAGCAGCGCATACGGCACCGGGGAGCTGTTTTTT	CASSAYGTGELFF
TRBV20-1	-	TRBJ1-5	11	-	TGCAGTGCCCAGACAGGACAGCCCCAGCATTTT	CSAQTGQPQHF
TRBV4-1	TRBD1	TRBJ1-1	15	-	TGCGCCAGCAGCCAAGCAGGGGGGCGGAACACTGAAGCTTTCTTT	CASSQAGGRNTEAFF
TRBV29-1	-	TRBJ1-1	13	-	TGCAGCGTGGGGGCCCCAGCCCCTCGTGAAGCTTTCTTT	CSVGAPAPREAFF
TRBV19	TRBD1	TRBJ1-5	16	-	TGTGCCAGTAGTCTCCTACAGGGGGCAAGCAATCAGCCCCAGCATTTT	CASSLLQGASNQPQHF
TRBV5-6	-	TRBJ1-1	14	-	TGTGCCAGCAGCTCCGGACAGATTTCGATTGAAGCTTTCTTT	CASSSGQISIEAFF
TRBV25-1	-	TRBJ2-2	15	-	TGTGCCAGCACGGATGGGGCACTGAACACCGGGGAGCTGTTTTTT	CASTDGALNTGELFF
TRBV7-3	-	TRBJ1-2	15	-	TGTGCCAGCAGCTTACGTGAGGGAGGAAGCTATGGCTACACCTTC	CASSLREGGSYGYTF
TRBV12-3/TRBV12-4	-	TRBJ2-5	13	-	TGTGCCAGCAGTCAAGGACAGCAAGAGACCCAGTACTTC	CASSQGQQETQYF
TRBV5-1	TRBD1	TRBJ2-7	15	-	TGCGCCAGCAGCCGAGGACAGGGGAAGACCTACGAGCAGTACTTC	CASSRGQGKTYEQYF
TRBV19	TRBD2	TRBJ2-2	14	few	TGTGCCAGTAGTACGGGACTAGTCGCCGGGGAGCTGTTTTTT	CASSTGLVAGELFF
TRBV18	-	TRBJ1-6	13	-	TGTGCCAGCTCCGGACAGACGGATTCACCCCTCCACTTT	CASSGQTDSPLHF
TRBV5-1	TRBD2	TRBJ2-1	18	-	TGCGCCAGCAGCTTCCGACCCTTAGCGGGGGGAACACTGAATGAGCAGTTCTTC	CASSFRPLAGGTLNEQFF
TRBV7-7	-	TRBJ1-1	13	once	TGTGCTAGCAGCCGTCTCGGGAACACTGAAGCTTTCTTT	CASSRLGNTEAFF
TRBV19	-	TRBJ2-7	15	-	TGTGCCAGTAGTTCACAGGCTTGGGGCTCCTACGAGCAGTACTTC	CASSSQAWGSYEQYF
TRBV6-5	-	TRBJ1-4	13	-	TGTGCCAGCAGCCTATACTCCAATGAAAAACTGTTTTTT	CASSLYSNEKLFF
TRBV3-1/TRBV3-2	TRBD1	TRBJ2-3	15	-	TGTGCCAGCAGCCCGACAGGGCCCGGGACAGATACGCAGTATTTT	CASSPTGPGTDTQYF
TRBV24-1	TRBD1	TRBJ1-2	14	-	TGTGCCACCAGTGATTGGGACAGGGTGGCTGGCTACACCTTC	CATSDWDRVAGYTF
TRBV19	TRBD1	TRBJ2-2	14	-	TGTGCCAAGGTACAGGGGGCTAACACCGAGGAGCTGTTTTTT	CAKVQGANTEELFF
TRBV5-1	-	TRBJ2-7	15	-	TGCGCCAGCAGCTTTCCCGACGGTGGGGGGTACGAGCAGTACTTC	CASSFPDGGGYEQYF
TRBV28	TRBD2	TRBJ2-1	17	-	TGTGCCAGCAGTTTAAGGACTAGCGGGGGGGGATACAATGAGCAGTTCTTC	CASSLRTSGGGYNEQFF
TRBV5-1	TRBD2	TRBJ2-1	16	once	TGCGCCAGCAGCTTGGTAATTGGGAGGGCTCCTGGTGAGCAGTTCTTC	CASSLVIGRAPGEQFF
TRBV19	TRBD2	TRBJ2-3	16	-	TGTGCCAGTAGAACCTCTGCCGGGGGGGTTTCAGATACGCAGTATTTT	CASRTSAGGVSDTQYF
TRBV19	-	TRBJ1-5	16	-	TGTGCCAGTAGTACGTACCGACAGACTAGCAATCAGCCCCAGCATTTT	CASSTYRQTSNQPQHF
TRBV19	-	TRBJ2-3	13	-	TGTGCCAGTTCTAACAGGGTCGAAGATACGCAGTATTTT	CASSNRVEDTQYF